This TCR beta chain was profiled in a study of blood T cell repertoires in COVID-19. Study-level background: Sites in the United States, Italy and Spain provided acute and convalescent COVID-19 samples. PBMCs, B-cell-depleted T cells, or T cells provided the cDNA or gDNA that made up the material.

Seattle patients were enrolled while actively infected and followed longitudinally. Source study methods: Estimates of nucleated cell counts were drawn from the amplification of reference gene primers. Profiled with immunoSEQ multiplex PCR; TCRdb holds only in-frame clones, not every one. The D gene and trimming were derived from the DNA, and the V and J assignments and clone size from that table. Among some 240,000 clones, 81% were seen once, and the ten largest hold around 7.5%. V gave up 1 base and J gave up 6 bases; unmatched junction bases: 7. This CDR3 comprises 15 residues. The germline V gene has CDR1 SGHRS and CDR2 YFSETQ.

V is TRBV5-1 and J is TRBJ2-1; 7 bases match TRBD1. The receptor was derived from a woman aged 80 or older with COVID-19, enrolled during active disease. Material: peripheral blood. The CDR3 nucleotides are TGCGCCAGCAGCTTGCGAGGGGGCGCCCCCAATGAGCAGTTCTTC. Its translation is CASSLRGGAPNEQFF.